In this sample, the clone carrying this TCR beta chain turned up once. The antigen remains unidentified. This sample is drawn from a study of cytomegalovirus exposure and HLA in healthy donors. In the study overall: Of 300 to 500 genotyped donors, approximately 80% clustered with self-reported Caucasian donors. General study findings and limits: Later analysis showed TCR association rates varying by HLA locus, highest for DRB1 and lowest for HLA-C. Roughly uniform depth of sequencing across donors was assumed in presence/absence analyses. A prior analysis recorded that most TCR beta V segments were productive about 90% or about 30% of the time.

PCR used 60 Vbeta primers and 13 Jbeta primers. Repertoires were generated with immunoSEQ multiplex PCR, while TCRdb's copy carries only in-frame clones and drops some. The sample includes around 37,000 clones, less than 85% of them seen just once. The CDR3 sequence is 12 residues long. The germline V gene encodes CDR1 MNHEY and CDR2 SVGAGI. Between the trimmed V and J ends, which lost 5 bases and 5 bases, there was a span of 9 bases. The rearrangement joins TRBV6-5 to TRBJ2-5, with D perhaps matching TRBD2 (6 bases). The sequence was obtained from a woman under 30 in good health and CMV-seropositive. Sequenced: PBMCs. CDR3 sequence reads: CASSGGWETQYF. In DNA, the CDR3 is TGTGCCAGCAGTGGAGGGTGGGAGACCCAGTACTTC.